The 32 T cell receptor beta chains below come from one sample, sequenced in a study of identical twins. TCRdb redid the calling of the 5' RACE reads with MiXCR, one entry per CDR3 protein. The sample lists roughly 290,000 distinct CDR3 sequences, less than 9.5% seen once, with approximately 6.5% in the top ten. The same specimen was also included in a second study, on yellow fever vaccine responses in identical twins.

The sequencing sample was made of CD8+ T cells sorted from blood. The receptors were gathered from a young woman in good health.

This chain's CDR3 is CASSLLDRGSEQYF. As DNA, the CDR3 is TGTGCCAGCAGCCTTCTGGACAGGGGGAGCGAGCAGTACTTC. This rearrangement joins TRBV7-3 to TRBJ2-7; 10 nucleotides align to TRBD1. Germline V gene lookup returns CDR1 SGHTA and CDR2 FQGTGA. This CDR3 spans 14 amino acids. Trimming at V came to 5 bases and at J to 6 bases, leaving 7 bases not matched to a gene.

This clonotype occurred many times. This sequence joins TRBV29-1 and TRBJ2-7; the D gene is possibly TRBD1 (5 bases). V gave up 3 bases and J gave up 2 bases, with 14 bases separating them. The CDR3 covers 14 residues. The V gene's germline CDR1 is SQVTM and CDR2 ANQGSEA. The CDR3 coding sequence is TGCAGCGTTGATACACCAGGGAATCCCTACGAGCAGTACTTC. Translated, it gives CSVDTPGNPYEQYF.

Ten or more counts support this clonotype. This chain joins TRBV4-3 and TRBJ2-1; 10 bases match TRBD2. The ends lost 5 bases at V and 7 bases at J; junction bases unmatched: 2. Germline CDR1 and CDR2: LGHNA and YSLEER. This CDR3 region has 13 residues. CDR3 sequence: CASSRTSGNEQFF. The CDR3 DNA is TGCGCCAGCAGCAGGACTAGCGGAAATGAGCAGTTCTTC.

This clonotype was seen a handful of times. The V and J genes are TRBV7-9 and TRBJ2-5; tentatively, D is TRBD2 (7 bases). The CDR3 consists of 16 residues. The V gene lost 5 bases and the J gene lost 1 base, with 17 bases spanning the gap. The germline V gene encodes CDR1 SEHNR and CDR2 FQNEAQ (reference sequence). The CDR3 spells CASSLFGGGLQETQYF. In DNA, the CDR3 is TGTGCCAGCAGCCTCTTTGGCGGGGGCCTCCAAGAGACCCAGTACTTC.

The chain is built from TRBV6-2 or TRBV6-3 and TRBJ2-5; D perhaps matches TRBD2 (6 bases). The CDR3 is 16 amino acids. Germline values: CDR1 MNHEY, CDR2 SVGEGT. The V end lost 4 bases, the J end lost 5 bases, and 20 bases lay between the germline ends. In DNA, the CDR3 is TGTGCCAGCAGTTCCCCTAGCGCCGAGAGTAGCGAGACCCAGTACTTC. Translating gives CASSSPSAESSETQYF.

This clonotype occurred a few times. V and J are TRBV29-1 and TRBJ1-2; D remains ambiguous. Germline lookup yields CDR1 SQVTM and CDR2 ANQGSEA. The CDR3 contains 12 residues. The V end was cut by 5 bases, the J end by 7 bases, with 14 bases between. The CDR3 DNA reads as TGCAGCGTTCCCCTACGGGATGGTGGCTACACCTTC. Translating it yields CSVPLRDGGYTF.

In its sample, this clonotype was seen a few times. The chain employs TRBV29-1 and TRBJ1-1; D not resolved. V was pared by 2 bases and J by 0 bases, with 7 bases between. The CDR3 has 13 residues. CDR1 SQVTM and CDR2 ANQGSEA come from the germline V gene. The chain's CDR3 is CSVEQPLNTEAFF. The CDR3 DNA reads TGCAGCGTTGAACAGCCCTTGAACACTGAAGCTTTCTTT.

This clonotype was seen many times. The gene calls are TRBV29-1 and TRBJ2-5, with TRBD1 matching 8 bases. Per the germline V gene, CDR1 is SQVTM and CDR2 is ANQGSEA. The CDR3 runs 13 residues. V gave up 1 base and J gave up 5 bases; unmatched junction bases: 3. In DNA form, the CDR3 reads TGCAGCGTTGAAGGGACAGGGCGCGAGACCCAGTACTTC. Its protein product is CSVEGTGRETQYF.

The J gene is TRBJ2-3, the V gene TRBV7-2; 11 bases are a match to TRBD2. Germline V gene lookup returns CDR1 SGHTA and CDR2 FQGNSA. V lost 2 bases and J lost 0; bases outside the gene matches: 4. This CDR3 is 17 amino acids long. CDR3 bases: TGTGCCAGCAGCTTATCTGGACTAGCGGGCAGCACAGATACGCAGTATTTT. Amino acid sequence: CASSLSGLAGSTDTQYF.

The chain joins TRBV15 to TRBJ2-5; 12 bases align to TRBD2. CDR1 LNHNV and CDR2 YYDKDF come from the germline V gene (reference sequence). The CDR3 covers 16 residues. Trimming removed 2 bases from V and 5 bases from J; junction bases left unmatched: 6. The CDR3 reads CATSRRLAGVRETQYF. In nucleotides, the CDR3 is TGTGCCACCAGCAGACGACTAGCGGGGGTCCGGGAGACCCAGTACTTC.

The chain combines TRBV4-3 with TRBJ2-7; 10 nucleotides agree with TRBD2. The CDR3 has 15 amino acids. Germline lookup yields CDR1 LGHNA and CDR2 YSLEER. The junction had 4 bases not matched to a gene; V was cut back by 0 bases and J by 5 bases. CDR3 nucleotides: TGCGCCAGCAGCCAAGACAGCGGGAGGGGCAACGAGCAGTACTTC. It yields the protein CASSQDSGRGNEQYF.

CDR3 in amino acids: CASSPTGVGRQYF. DNA for the CDR3: TGTGCCAGCAGCCCTACAGGGGTAGGGCGGCAGTACTTC. The chain links TRBV3-1 to TRBJ2-7, with 7 bases fitting TRBD1. CDR3 length: 13 residues. The germline V gene has CDR1 LGHDT and CDR2 YNNKEL (reference sequence). The ends lost 4 bases at V and 9 bases at J; junction bases unmatched: 9.

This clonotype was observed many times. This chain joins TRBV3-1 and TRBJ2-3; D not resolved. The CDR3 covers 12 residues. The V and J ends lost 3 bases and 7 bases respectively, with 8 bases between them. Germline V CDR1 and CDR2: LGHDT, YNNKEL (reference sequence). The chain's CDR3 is CASSQWANTQYF. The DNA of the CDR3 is TGTGCCAGCAGCCAGTGGGCAAATACGCAGTATTTT.

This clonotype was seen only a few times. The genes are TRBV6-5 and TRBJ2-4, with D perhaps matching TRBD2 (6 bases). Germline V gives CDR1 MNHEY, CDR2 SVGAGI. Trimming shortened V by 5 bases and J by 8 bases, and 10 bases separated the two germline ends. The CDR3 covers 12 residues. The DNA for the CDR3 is TGTGCCAGCAGTCAACCGGGAGACATTCAGTACTTC. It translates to CASSQPGDIQYF.

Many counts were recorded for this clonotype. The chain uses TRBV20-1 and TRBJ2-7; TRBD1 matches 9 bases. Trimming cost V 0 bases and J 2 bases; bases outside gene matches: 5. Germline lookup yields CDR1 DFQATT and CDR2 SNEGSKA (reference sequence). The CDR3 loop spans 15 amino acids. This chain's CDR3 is CSARDTGTGTYEQYF. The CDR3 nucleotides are TGCAGTGCTAGAGATACGGGGACAGGGACCTACGAGCAGTACTTC.

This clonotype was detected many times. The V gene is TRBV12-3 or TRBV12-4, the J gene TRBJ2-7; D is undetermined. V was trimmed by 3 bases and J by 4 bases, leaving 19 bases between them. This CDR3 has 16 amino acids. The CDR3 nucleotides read TGTGCCAGCAGTTTTTCGGTCTCTTTTAGTCTTTACGAGCAGTACTTC. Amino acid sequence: CASSFSVSFSLYEQYF.

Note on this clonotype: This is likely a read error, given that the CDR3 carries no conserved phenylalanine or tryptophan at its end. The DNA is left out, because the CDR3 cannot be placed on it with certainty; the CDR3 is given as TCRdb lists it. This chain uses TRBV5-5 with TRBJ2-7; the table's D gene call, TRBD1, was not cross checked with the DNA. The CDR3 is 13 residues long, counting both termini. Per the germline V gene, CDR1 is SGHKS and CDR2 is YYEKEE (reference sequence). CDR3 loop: CASSLGGYRGTWC.

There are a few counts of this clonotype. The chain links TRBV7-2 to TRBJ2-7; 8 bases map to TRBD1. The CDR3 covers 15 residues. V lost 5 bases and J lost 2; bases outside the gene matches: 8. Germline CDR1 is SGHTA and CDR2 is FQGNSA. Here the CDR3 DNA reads TGTGCCAGCAGCGGGAAGGACAGGGCTACCTACGAGCAGTACTTC. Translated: CASSGKDRATYEQYF.

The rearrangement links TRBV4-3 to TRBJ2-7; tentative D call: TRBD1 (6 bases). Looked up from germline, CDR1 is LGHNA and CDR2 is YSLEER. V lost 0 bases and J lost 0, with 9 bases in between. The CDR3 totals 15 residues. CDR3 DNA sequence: TGCGCCAGCAGCCAAGATGACAGGAGCTCCTACGAGCAGTACTTC. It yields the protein CASSQDDRSSYEQYF.

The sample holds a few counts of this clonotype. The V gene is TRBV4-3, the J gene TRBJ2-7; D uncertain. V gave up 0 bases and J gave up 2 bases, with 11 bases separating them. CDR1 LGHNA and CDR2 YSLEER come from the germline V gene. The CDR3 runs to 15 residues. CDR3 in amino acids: CASSQDNAGTYEQYF. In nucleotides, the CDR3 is TGCGCCAGCAGCCAAGACAACGCAGGTACCTACGAGCAGTACTTC.

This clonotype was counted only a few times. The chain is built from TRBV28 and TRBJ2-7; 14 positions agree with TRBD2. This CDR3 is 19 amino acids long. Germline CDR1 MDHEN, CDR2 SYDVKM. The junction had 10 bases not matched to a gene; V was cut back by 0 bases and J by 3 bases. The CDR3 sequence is CASSLWPGTSGRISYEQYF. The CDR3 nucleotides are TGTGCCAGCAGTTTATGGCCCGGGACTAGCGGGAGAATTAGCTACGAGCAGTACTTC.

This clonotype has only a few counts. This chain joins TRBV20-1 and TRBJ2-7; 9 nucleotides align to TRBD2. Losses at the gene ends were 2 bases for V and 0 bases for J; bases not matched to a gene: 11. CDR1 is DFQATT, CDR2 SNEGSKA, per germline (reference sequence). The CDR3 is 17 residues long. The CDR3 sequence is CSARLRLAGLPSYEQYF. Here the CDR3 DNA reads TGCAGTGCTAGACTTCGTCTAGCGGGGTTACCCTCCTACGAGCAGTACTTC.

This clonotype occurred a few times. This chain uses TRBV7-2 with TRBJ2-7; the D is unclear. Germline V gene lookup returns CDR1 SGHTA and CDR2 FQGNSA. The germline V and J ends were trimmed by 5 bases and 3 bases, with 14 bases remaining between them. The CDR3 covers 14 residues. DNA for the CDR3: TGTGCCAGCAGCGCCTTCCCTATTCACTACGAGCAGTACTTC. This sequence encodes CASSAFPIHYEQYF.

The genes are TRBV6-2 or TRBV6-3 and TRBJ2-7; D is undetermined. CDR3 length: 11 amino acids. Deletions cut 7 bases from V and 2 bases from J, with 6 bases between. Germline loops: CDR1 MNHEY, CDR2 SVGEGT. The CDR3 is CASTSPYEQYF. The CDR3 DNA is TGTGCCAGCACGTCCCCCTACGAGCAGTACTTC.

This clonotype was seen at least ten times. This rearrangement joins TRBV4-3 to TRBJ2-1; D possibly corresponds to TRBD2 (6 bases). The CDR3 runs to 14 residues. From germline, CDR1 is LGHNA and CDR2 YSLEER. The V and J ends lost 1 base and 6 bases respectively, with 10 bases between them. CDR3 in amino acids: CASSQGTGVNEQFF. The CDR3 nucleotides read TGCGCCAGCAGCCAAGGAACGGGAGTCAATGAGCAGTTCTTC.

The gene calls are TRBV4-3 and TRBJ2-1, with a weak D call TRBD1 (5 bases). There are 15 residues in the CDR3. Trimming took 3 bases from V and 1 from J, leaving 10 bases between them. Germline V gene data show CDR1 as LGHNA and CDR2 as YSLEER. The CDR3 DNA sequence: TGCGCCAGCAGCCACAGGGTTTTTTCCTACAATGAGCAGTTCTTC. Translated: CASSHRVFSYNEQFF.

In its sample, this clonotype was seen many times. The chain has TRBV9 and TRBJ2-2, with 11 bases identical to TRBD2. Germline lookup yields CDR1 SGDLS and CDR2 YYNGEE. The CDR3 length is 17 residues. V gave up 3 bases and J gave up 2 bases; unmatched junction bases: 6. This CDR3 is CASSAPGTSGNTGELFF. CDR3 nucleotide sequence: TGTGCCAGCAGCGCACCCGGGACTAGCGGAAACACCGGGGAGCTGTTTTTT.

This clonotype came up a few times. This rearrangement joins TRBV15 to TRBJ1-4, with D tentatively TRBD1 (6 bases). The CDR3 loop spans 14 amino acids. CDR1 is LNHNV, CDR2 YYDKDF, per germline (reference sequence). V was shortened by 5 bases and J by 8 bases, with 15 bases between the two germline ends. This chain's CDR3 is CATSYSGAEEKLFF. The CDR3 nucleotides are TGTGCCACCAGCTATTCAGGGGCGGAAGAAAAACTGTTTTTT.

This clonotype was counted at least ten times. This chain's CDR3 is CSASGRSAGELFF. The DNA of the CDR3 is TGCAGTGCTAGCGGGAGATCTGCCGGGGAGCTGTTTTTT. The rearrangement uses TRBV20-1 and TRBJ2-2, with a possible D match to TRBD2 (6 bases). The CDR3 sequence is 13 residues long. Trimming cost V 3 bases and J 6 bases, with 11 bases left between them. Looked up from germline, CDR1 is DFQATT and CDR2 is SNEGSKA (reference sequence).

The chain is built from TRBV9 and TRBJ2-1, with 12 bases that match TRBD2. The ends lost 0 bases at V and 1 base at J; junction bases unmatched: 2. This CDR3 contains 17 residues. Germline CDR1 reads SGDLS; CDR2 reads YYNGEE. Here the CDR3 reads CASSVGLAGESYNEQFF. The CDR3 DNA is TGTGCCAGCAGCGTAGGACTAGCGGGGGAATCCTACAATGAGCAGTTCTTC.

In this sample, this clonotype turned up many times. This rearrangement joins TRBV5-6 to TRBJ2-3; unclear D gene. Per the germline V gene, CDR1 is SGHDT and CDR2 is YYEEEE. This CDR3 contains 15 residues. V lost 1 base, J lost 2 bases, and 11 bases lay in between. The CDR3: CASSLRAGITDTQYF. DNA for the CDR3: TGTGCCAGCAGCTTGAGGGCTGGAATCACAGATACGCAGTATTTT.

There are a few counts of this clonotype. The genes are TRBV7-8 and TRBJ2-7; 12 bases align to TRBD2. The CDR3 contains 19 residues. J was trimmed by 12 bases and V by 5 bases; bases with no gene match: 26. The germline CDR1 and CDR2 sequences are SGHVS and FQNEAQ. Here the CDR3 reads CASSTRDPITSGRSYLRYF. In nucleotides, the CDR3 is TGTGCCAGCAGCACCCGGGACCCCATAACTAGCGGGAGGTCCTATTTGCGGTACTTC.